The entry that follows covers one T cell receptor (beta chain) sequence. Its target is not known. The source of the sample is a study of cytomegalovirus exposure and HLA in healthy donors. PCR used 60 Vbeta primers and 13 Jbeta primers. TCRdb's table, derived via immunoSEQ multiplex PCR, lists solely in-frame clones and lacks some. The table shows about 260,000 clones, with roughly four fifths occurring only once. Study-level findings and limits: As was reported, the HLA-A and HLA-B alleles of most subjects were accurately predicted from TCR beta sequences. In vitro work confirmed that a few CMV-associated chains recognize CMV antigens.

This CDR3 is built from 18 residues. V gave up 4 bases and J gave up 1 base, with 19 bases separating them. CDR1 is LGHNA, CDR2 YNFKEQ, per germline. The sequenced material came from PBMCs. The clonotype was recovered from a woman aged 40 to 55 in good health and CMV-seropositive. The rearrangement links TRBV4-2 to TRBJ2-2; no clear D gene. The CDR3 sequence: CASSPRSGSFENTGELFF. CDR3 bases: TGTGCCAGCAGCCCACGTTCCGGGTCTTTTGAGAACACCGGGGAGCTGTTTTTT.